The T cell receptor beta chain under discussion was sequenced for a study of blood T cell repertoires in COVID-19. The overall study: Donors in the United States, Italy and Spain gave samples during acute or convalescent COVID-19. T cells, B-cell-depleted T cells, or PBMCs supplied cDNA or gDNA.

The repertoire was sequenced with immunoSEQ multiplex PCR; TCRdb's copy has only in-frame clones and lacks some. The sample has some 50,000 clones, 82% seen once. Sequenced material: peripheral blood. The receptor was isolated from a man aged 35 to 55 with acute or convalescent COVID-19.

This CDR3 is CASSLTGHEQYF. The DNA of the CDR3 is TGTGCCAGCAGCTTGACAGGTCACGAGCAGTACTTC. J is TRBJ2-7 and V is TRBV12-3 or TRBV12-4; the D gene is possibly TRBD1 (6 bases). The CDR3 loop spans 12 amino acids. V lost 6 bases to trimming and J lost 5 bases, with 11 bases between them.